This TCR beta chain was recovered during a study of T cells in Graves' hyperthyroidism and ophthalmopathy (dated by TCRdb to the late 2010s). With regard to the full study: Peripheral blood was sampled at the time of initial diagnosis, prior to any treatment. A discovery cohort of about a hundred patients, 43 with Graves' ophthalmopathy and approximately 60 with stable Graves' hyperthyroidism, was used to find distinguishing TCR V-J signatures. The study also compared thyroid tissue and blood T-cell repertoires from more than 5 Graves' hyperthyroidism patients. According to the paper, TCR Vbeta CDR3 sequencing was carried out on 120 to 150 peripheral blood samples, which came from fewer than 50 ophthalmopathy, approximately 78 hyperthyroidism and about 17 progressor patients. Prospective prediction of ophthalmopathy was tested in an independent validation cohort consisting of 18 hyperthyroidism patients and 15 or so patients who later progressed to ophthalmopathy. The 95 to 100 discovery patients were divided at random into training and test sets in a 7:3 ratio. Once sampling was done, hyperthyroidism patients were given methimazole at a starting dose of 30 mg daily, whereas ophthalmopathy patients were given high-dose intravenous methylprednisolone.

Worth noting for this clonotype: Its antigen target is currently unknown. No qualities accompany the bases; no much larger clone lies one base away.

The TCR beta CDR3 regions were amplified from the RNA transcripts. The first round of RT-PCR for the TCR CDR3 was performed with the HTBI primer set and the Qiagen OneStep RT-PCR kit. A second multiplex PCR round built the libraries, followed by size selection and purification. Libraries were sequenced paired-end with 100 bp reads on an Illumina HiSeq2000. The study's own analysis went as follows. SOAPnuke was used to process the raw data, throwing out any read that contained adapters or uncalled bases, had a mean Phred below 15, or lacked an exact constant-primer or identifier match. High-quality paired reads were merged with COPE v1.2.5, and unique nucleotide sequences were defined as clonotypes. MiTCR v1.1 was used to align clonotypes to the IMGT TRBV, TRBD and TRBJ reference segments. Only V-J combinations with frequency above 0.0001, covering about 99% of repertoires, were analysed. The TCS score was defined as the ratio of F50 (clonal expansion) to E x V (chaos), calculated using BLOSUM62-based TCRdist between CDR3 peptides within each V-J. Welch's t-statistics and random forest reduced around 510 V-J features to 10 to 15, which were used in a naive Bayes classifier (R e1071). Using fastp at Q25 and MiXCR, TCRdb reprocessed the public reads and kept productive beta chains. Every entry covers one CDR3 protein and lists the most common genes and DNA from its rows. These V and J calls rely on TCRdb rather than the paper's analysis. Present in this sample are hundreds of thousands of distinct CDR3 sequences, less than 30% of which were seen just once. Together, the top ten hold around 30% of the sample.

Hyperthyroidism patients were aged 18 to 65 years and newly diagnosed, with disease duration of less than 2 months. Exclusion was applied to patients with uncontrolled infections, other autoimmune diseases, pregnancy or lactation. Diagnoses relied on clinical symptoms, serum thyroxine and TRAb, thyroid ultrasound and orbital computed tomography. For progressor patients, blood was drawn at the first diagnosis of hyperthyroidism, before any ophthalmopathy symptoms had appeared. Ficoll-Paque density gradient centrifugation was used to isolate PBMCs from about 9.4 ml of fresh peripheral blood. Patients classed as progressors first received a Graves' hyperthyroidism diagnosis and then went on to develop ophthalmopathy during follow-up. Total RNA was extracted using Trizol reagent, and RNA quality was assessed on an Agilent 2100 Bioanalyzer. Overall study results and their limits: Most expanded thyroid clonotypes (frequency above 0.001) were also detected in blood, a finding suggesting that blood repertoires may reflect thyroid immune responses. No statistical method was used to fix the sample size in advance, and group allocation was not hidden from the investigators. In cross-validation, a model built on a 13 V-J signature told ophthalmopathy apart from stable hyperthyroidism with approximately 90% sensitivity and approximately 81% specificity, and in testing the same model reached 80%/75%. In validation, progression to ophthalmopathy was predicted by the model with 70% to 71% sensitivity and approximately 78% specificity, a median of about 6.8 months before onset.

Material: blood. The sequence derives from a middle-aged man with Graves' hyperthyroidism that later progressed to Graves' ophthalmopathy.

The nucleotide sequence reads TGTGCCAGCAGTGGTCCGGGACAGGGCTACGGGGAGCTGTTTTTT. It translates to CASSGPGQGYGELFF. The rearranged segments are TRBV12-3 or TRBV12-4 and TRBJ2-2, with 9 junctional bases fitting TRBD1. V is cut back by 5 bases and J by 7 bases, with 8 bases in the junction unmatched. The CDR3, cysteine through phenylalanine, is 15 amino acids long. Just CDR3 DNA is preserved here, 45 bases in frame from base 1.